This is a list of T cell receptor beta chains from one sample in a study of cytomegalovirus exposure and HLA in healthy donors. Sequencing used immunoSEQ multiplex PCR; TCRdb keeps in-frame clones, though not all of them. The data show around 200,000 clones, roughly 87% seen once. What was sequenced was PBMCs. These TCRs come from a man aged 35-49 years in good health and CMV-seropositive. Both conserved end residues are part of each CDR3. The D gene is left open where the match is weak. Clone size, where shown, is once, few, many, or a class for clones that have expanded.

len	d_gene	abundance	v_gene	j_gene	CDR3nt	CDR3aa
15	.	few	TRBV4-1	TRBJ1-2	TGCGCCAGCAGCCAGGTTCAATCTAACTATGAGGGCTACACCTTC	CASSQVQSNYEGYTF
14	.	.	TRBV5-1	TRBJ2-7	TGCGCCAGCAGCCCTGGGAGTAGCGCCTACGAGCAGTACTTC	CASSPGSSAYEQYF
15	.	.	TRBV7-9	TRBJ1-1	TGTGCCAGCAGCCCGAGGGGGGGGCGCAACACTGAAGCTTTCTTT	CASSPRGGRNTEAFF
14	TRBD1	.	TRBV25-1	TRBJ1-2	TGTGCCAGCAGTGAACTTGACAGGGGGAACGGCTACACCTTC	CASSELDRGNGYTF
13	.	few	TRBV19	TRBJ1-1	TGTGCCAGTAGTATAGCAGGCTTCCTTGAAGCTTTCTTT	CASSIAGFLEAFF
15	.	once	TRBV6-5	TRBJ2-1	TGTGCCAGCAGTTACCGTCTAGCTGCCTACAATGAGCAGTTCTTC	CASSYRLAAYNEQFF
15	TRBD2	.	TRBV19	TRBJ2-1	TGTGCCAGTAGTATAGGAGCTGGACTAGGCTATGAGCAGTTCTTC	CASSIGAGLGYEQFF
14	TRBD1	.	TRBV6-6	TRBJ2-7	TGTGCCAGCAACAAAATGGGGGACAGGGATGGGCAGTACTTC	CASNKMGDRDGQYF
18	TRBD2	.	TRBV9	TRBJ2-3	TGTGCCAGCAGCGTATATATGGGAGAAGCGGGAGGCTCAGATACGCAGTATTTT	CASSVYMGEAGGSDTQYF
16	TRBD1	.	TRBV11-2	TRBJ2-4	TGTGCCAGCAGCTTCAGGGGGCGCACAGATCTAGACATTCAGTACTTC	CASSFRGRTDLDIQYF
18	.	.	TRBV5-6	TRBJ2-6	TGTGCCAGCAGCCCCTATTTCGTTCCCGGGTCTGGGGCCAACGTCCTGACTTTC	CASSPYFVPGSGANVLTF
14	.	.	TRBV11-2	TRBJ2-4	TGTGCCAGCAGCTACACTATAGCCAAAAACATTCAGTACTTC	CASSYTIAKNIQYF
13	.	once	TRBV6-5	TRBJ1-2	TGTGCCAGCAGACCTGGGCCTTCGATCGGCTACACCTTC	CASRPGPSIGYTF
15	.	.	TRBV7-3	TRBJ2-1	TGTGCCAGCAGCCCGGCGGGGACTGTCTACAATGAGCAGTTCTTC	CASSPAGTVYNEQFF
14	.	.	TRBV27	TRBJ2-1	TGTGCCAGCAGTTTATCTCACTCCTACAATGAGCAGTTCTTC	CASSLSHSYNEQFF
14	.	few	TRBV6-6	TRBJ2-2	TGTGCCAGCAGCAGTAGCGGAAACACCGGGGAGCTGTTTTTT	CASSSSGNTGELFF
15	.	.	TRBV30	TRBJ2-5	TGTGCCTGGAGCCCGGGGGTAGGGGCTAAAGAGACCCAGTACTTC	CAWSPGVGAKETQYF